These 5 T cell receptor beta chains were sequenced from one sample in a study of T cells in Graves' hyperthyroidism and ophthalmopathy. Amplified regions were TCR beta CDR3 sequences from RNA transcripts. HTBI primers were employed in a first-round RT-PCR of the TCR CDR3. TCRdb re-called the multiplex PCR reads with MiXCR, one entry per CDR3 protein. The sample holds more than 100,000 distinct CDR3 sequences; over 45% are singletons and the top ten take 20% to 30%. The sequencing input was blood. These receptor sequences come from a man aged 35 to 55 with Graves' hyperthyroidism.

Comments on this clonotype: The junction differs from germline at one of its ends, possibly a read error. The chain recombines TRBV9 with TRBJ2-2, with D possibly being TRBD1 (7 bases). CDR3 length: 15 residues. The germline V gene encodes CDR1 SGDLS and CDR2 YYNGEE. Written as DNA, the CDR3 is TGTGCCAGCAGCTGGCAGGGGGGTAACACCGGGGAGCTGTCTTGG. Its translation is CASSWQGGNTGELSW. Based on the CDR3 plus reference TRBV9 and TRBJ2-2, the full variable domain is DSGVTQTPKHLITATGQRVTLRCSPRSGDLSVYWYQQSLDQGLQFLIQYYNGEERAKGNILERFSAQQFPDLHSELNLSSLELGDSALYFCASSWQGGNTGELSWGEGSRLTVL.

This clonotype came up many times. V gene TRBV7-3 combines with J gene TRBJ1-5; no reliable D call. Germline assignment: CDR1 SGHTA and CDR2 FQGTGA. This CDR3 contains 13 residues. Trimming took off 0 bases at V and 11 bases at J, with 11 bases between the two ends. CDR3: CASSLTDQTAQHF. The CDR3 DNA follows: TGTGCCAGCAGCTTAACCGATCAGACTGCCCAGCATTTT.

V usage is TRBV20-1 and J usage is TRBJ2-5, with D tentatively TRBD1 or TRBD2 (5 bases each). Between the trimmed V and J ends, which lost 3 bases and 4 bases, there was a span of 6 bases. This CDR3 has 11 amino acids. Per germline, CDR1 DFQATT and CDR2 SNEGSKA (reference sequence). CDR3 coding DNA: TGCAGTGCTAGTGGGGGAGAGACCCAGTACTTC. Protein sequence: CSASGGETQYF.

This clonotype was counted at least ten times. The chain links TRBV7-8 to TRBJ1-1; a weak D match, TRBD1 (5 bases). Between the trimmed V and J ends, which lost 1 base and 0 bases, there was a span of 9 bases. The CDR3 consists of 15 residues. Germline assignment: CDR1 SGHVS and CDR2 FQNEAQ. The CDR3 nucleotides read TGTGCCAGCAGCTTAGTCGGGGACCTGAACACTGAAGCTTTCTTT. Its translation: CASSLVGDLNTEAFF.

Remarks on this clonotype: One end of the junction fails to match germline, which may point to a read error. This chain links TRBV7-6 with TRBJ2-1, with D perhaps TRBD2 (6 bases). The CDR3 is 15 amino acids. Per germline, CDR1 SGHVS and CDR2 FNYEAQ. For the CDR3, the DNA is TGTGCTAGCAGCAAATCTAGCGACCGTGGCTACGAGCAGTTCTTC. Its translation is CASSKSSDRGYEQFF.